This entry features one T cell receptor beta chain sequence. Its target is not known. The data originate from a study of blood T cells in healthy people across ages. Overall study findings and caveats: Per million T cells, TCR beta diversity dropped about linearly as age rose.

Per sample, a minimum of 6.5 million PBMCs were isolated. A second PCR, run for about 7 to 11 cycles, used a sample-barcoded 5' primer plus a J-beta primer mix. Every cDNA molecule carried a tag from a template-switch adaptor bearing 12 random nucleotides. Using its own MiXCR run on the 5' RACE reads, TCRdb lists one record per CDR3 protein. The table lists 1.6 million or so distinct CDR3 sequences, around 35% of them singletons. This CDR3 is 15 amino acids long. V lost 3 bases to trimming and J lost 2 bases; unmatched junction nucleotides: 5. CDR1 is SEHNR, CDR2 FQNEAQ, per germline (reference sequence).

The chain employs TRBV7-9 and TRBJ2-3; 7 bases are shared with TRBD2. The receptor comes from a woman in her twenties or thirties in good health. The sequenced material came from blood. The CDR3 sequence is CASSLPSGNTDTQYF. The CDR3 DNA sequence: TGTGCCAGCAGCTTGCCTAGCGGAAACACAGATACGCAGTATTTT. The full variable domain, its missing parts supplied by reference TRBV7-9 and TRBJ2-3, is DTGVSQNPRHKITKRGQNVTFRCDPISEHNRLYWYRQTLGQGPEFLTYFQNEAQLEKSRLLSDRFSAERPKGSFSTLEIQRTEQGDSAMYLCASSLPSGNTDTQYFGPGTRLTVL.